This TCR beta chain was sequenced in a study of control samples from healthy donors and cancer patients (TCRdb year 2020). As to this clone: Its antigen target is currently unknown. No base quality values were provided; no much bigger clone lies one nucleotide off.

Receptor libraries were prepared by the immunoSEQ multiplex PCR assay. This immuneACCESS table, as held by TCRdb, lists in-frame sequences with V and J called but not all clones. Of the missing ones, under half trace to an unresolved V gene in checked studies; the others have no known cause. The sample includes more than 110,000 clones, with 75% to 90% observed a single time. The ten top clones hold approximately 9% of the sample. There are 14 amino acids in the CDR3, from cysteine to phenylalanine inclusive. Kept here is only the CDR3 DNA, which spans 42 bases and is read in frame from base 1. Deletion took 4 bases off V and 4 bases off J, with a span of 14 bases between the germline ends. Reading the germline V gene gives CDR1 SGHDT and CDR2 YYEEEE.

The material sequenced was blood. This TCR was recovered from a woman aged 30 to 39 in good health. The V and J genes are TRBV5-6 and TRBJ1-1; TRBD1 is possibly the D segment (5 matching bases). In nucleotide form, the sequence is TGTGCCAGCAGCCTCGTCGGGGGAGTCACTGAAGCTTTCTTT. Its protein product is CASSLVGGVTEAFF.